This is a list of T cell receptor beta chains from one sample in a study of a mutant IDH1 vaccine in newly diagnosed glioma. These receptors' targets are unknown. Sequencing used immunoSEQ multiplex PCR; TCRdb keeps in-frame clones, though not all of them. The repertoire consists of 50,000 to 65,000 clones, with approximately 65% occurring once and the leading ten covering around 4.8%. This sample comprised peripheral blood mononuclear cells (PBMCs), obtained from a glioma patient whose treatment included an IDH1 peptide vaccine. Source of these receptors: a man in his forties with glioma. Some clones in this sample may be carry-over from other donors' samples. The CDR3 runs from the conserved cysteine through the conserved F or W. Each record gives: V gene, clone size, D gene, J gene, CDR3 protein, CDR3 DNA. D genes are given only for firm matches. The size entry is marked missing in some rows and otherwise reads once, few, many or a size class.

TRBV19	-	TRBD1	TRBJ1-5	CASSARGGIRDRTTYSNQPQHF	TGTGCCAGTAGTGCCCGAGGGGGAATCCGGGACAGGACTACTTATAGCAATCAGCCCCAGCATTTT
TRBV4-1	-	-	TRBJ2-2	CASSQAGGRTGELFF	TGCGCCAGCAGCCAAGCCGGGGGGCGCACCGGGGAGCTGTTTTTT
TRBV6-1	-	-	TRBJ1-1	CASSEVGVLNTEAFF	TGTGCCAGCAGTGAAGTCGGAGTACTGAACACTGAAGCTTTCTTT
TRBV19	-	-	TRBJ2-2	CASSIDYKGGELFF	TGTGCCAGTAGTATAGACTACAAAGGTGGGGAGCTGTTTTTT
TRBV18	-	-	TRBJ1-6	CASSQQTISYNSPLHF	TGTGCCAGCTCACAGCAAACTATCTCCTATAATTCACCCCTCCACTTT
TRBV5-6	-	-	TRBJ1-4	CASSTDTEKLFF	TGTGCCAGCAGCACGGACACGGAAAAACTGTTTTTT
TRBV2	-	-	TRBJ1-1	CASFSPPMNTEAFF	TGTGCCAGTTTTTCCCCCCCGATGAACACTGAAGCTTTCTTT
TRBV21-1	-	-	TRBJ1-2	CASSTLPPGTDCGYTF	TGTGCCAGCAGCACCCTGCCCCCCGGGACAGATTGTGGCTACACCTTC
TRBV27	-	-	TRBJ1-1	CASSPHGGPNTEAFF	TGTGCCAGCAGTCCCCACGGGGGCCCTAACACTGAAGCTTTCTTT
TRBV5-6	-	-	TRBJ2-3	CASIQGDTQYF	TGTGCCAGCATACAGGGAGATACGCAGTATTTT
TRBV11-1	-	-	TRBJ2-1	CASSLPQSYNEQFF	TGTGCCAGCAGCTTACCACAGTCGTACAATGAGCAGTTCTTC
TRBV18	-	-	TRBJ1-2	CASSPIETAPYGYTF	TGTGCCAGCTCACCAATTGAGACAGCACCCTATGGCTACACCTTC
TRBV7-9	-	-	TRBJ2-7	CASSLTQDSYEQYF	TGTGCCAGCAGCTTAACGCAGGACTCCTACGAGCAGTACTTC
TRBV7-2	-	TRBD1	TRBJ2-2	CASSLGQGANTGELFF	TGTGCCAGCAGCTTAGGACAGGGAGCCAACACCGGGGAGCTGTTTTTT
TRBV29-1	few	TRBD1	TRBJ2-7	CSGQGSYEQYF	TGCAGCGGACAGGGAAGCTACGAGCAGTACTTC
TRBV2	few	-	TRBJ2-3	CASTGRRTDTQYF	TGTGCCAGCACGGGCCGCCGCACAGATACGCAGTATTTT
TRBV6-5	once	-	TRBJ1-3	CASRAGGSGNTIYF	TGTGCCAGCCGGGCGGGGGGCTCTGGAAACACCATATATTTT
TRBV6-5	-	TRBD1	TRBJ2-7	CASKGQGGYEQYF	TGTGCCAGCAAAGGACAGGGGGGCTACGAGCAGTACTTC
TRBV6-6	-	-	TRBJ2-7	CASQRGASYEQYF	TGTGCCAGCCAAAGGGGGGCCTCCTACGAGCAGTACTTC
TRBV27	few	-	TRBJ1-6	CASRRAGERSPLHF	TGTGCCAGCAGGAGAGCAGGGGAACGCTCACCCCTCCACTTT
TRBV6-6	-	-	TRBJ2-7	CASTGDVDEQYF	TGTGCCAGCACGGGGGATGTCGACGAGCAGTACTTC
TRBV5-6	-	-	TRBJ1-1	CASSLGYGAEAFF	TGTGCCAGCAGCTTGGGTTATGGCGCTGAAGCTTTCTTT
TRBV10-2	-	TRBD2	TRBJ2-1	CASSDWLAGNYNEQFF	TGCGCCAGCAGTGACTGGCTAGCGGGGAACTACAATGAGCAGTTCTTC
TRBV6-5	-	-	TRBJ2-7	CASKSSDLAEQYF	TGTGCCAGCAAGAGCTCCGATCTCGCCGAGCAGTACTTC
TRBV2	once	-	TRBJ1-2	CASTPEGGYTF	TGTGCCAGCACCCCGGAAGGTGGCTACACCTTC
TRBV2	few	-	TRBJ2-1	CASSYRGTADSYNGQFF	TGTGCCAGCAGTTATCGAGGGACCGCCGACTCCTACAACGGACAGTTCTTC
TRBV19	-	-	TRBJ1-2	CASRPGLYGYTF	TGTGCCAGTAGGCCAGGGCTCTATGGCTACACCTTC
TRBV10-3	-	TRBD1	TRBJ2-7	CAISESGTGPWEQYF	TGTGCCATCAGTGAGTCCGGGACAGGGCCCTGGGAGCAGTACTTC
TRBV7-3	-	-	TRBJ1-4	CASSLSGTPNEKLFF	TGTGCCAGCAGCTTATCAGGGACCCCGAATGAAAAACTGTTTTTT
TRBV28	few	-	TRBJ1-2	CASREGTPNNYGYTF	TGTGCCAGTAGGGAAGGGACACCTAATAACTATGGCTACACCTTC
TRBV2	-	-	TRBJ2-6	CASSSGVGANVLTF	TGTGCCAGCAGTTCAGGGGTAGGGGCCAACGTCCTGACTTTC
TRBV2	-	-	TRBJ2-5	CASSGGRGETQYF	TGTGCCAGCAGTGGGGGCCGGGGAGAGACCCAGTACTTC
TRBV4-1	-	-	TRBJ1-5	CASSQERVWEGQPQHF	TGCGCCAGCAGCCAAGAAAGGGTTTGGGAGGGTCAGCCCCAGCATTTT
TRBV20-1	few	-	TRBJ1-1	CSASLNTEAFF	TGCAGTGCTTCCCTTAACACTGAAGCTTTCTTT
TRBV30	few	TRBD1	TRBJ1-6	CAWSTTGQGPKSSYNSPLHF	TGTGCCTGGAGTACTACAGGACAGGGTCCAAAGAGCTCCTATAATTCACCCCTCCACTTT
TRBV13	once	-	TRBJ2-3	CASSLGRLVGATDTQYF	TGTGCCAGCAGCTTAGGCCGGTTGGTGGGGGCCACAGATACGCAGTATTTT
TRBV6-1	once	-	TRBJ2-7	CAIRPKGTLRAEQYF	TGTGCCATCCGTCCCAAAGGGACGTTAAGGGCCGAGCAGTACTTC
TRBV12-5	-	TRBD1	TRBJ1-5	CASGPGQGNQPQHF	TGTGCTAGTGGACCTGGACAGGGGAATCAGCCCCAGCATTTT
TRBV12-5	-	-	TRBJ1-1	CASGFGEVALKAFF	TGTGCTAGTGGTTTCGGGGAGGTAGCACTGAAAGCTTTCTTT
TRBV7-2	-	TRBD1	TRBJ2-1	CASSSAGGATYNEQFF	TGTGCCAGCAGCTCGGCAGGGGGAGCTACCTACAATGAGCAGTTCTTC
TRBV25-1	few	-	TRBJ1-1	CASSATGNTEAFF	TGTGCCAGCAGTGCCACAGGGAACACTGAAGCTTTCTTT